Sequencing of this TCR beta chain was carried out in a study of graft-versus-host responses after intestinal transplantation. Overall study: Multivisceral, liver-intestinal, or isolated intestinal transplants were performed in recipients. After anti-thymocyte globulin induction, recipients took tacrolimus and steroids for approximately 3 years. Overall study results and limits: Recipient marrow contained GvH clones, some of which appeared first in ileum or blood. Early post-transplant HvG declines tracked with peak circulating GvH clone levels.

Profiling relied on immunoSEQ multiplex PCR, and the TCRdb table lists in-frame clones only, not all of them. There are roughly 89,000 clones in the sample; around nine tenths occur only once, and around 0.17% lies in the top ten. Comment on this clone: Antigen unknown.

The CDR3 spans 19 residues. CDR1 and CDR2 from the germline V gene are SGHTA and FQGNSA. V shed 0 bases, J shed 2 bases, and the junction held 16 bases outside the gene matches. V and J are TRBV7-2 and TRBJ2-7; 7 bases map to TRBD2. This sample comprised unstimulated CD4+ T cells sorted from spleen or lymph node cells, obtained before intestinal transplant. The TCR sequence derives from a human donor who received an intestinal transplant. The CDR3 bases are TGTGCCAGCAGCTTAGCGGGCGGGGGTGGGTCCCCTCAACCCTACGAGCAGTACTTC. Translated: CASSLAGGGGSPQPYEQYF.